The 20 T cell receptor beta chains presented below share a single source sample, sequenced in a study of T cells expressing NK-cell markers. Following a re-call of the 5' RACE reads, TCRdb has one entry per CDR3 protein and lacks DNA. The sample table includes about 460,000 distinct CDR3 sequences. What was sequenced was blood T cells: a sorted CD56 or NKG2C T cell subset, CD4+ or CD8+ T cells, or bulk PBMC T cells (not recorded which). These receptors all come from a woman aged 45-59 years in good health.

This chain connects TRBV5-1 to TRBJ2-1. The CDR3 length is 18 residues. The germline V gene has CDR1 SGHRS and CDR2 YFSETQ. CDR3 amino acids: CASSFPRPGRSSYNEQFF. The variable domain in full, completed from reference TRBV5-1 and TRBJ2-1, reads KAGVTQTPRYLIKTRGQQVTLSCSPISGHRSVSWYQQTPGQGLQFLFEYFSETQRNKGNFPGRFSGRQFSNSRSEMNVSTLELGDSALYLCASSFPRPGRSSYNEQFFGPGTRLTVL.

The chain joins TRBV5-1 to TRBJ2-7; with no DNA, the TCRdb D assignment of TRBD2 cannot be verified. This CDR3 contains 16 residues. CDR1 is SGHRS, CDR2 YFSETQ, per germline. This chain's CDR3 is CASSLLGTSGTYEQYF.

The gene calls are TRBV5-5 and TRBJ2-1. The germline V gene encodes CDR1 SGHKS and CDR2 YYEKEE (reference sequence). CDR3 length: 16 amino acids. CDR3 region: CASSLLNGRTYNEQFF.

The chain links TRBV7-6 to TRBJ2-3; TCRdb outputs TRBD2, but without DNA this stays unchecked. Germline CDR1 and CDR2: SGHVS and FNYEAQ. The CDR3 loop spans 15 amino acids. Here the CDR3 reads CASSLRTSRTDTQYF.

The rearrangement uses TRBV10-1 and TRBJ2-5; TCRdb's D call, TRBD2, is unchecked because there is no DNA. This CDR3 has 14 residues. Germline-derived CDR1 and CDR2 are WNHNN and SYGVQD (reference sequence). This CDR3 is CASSDGGIQETQYF.

V gene TRBV24-1 combines with J gene TRBJ1-2. Germline loops: CDR1 KGHDR, CDR2 SFDVKD. CDR3 length: 14 residues. The CDR3 here is CATSDSGLRYGYTF.

V and J are TRBV20-1 and TRBJ1-2; TCRdb indicates TRBD1, and absent DNA this call remains unverified. This CDR3 has 13 amino acids. Germline V lookup: CDR1 DFQATT, CDR2 SNEGSKA (reference sequence). CDR3 in amino acids: CSATSDRADGYTF.

The CDR3 is CASRAAGAETQYF. V gene TRBV5-1 combines with J gene TRBJ2-5; the TCRdb D gene call, TRBD2, has no DNA to confirm it. Germline CDR1 is SGHRS and CDR2 is YFSETQ. CDR3 size: 13 residues.

J is TRBJ2-1 and V is TRBV5-6; the TCRdb D gene call, TRBD2, has no DNA to confirm it. CDR3 length: 15 amino acids. CDR1 is SGHDT and CDR2 is YYEEEE in the germline V gene. This CDR3 reads CASSLTPGLSNEQFF. Filled out from reference TRBV5-6 and TRBJ2-1, the complete variable domain reads DAGVTQSPTHLIKTRGQQVTLRCSPKSGHDTVSWYQQALGQGPQFIFQYYEEEERQRGNFPDRFSGHQFPNYSSELNVNALLLGDSALYLCASSLTPGLSNEQFFGPGTRLTVL.

CDR3 region: CSARARTSGSTDTQYF. The genes are TRBV20-1 and TRBJ2-3; the D call from TCRdb, TRBD2, cannot be confirmed without DNA. Germline V gene data show CDR1 as DFQATT and CDR2 as SNEGSKA (reference sequence). This CDR3 has 16 residues.

The gene calls are TRBV5-6 and TRBJ2-7; the TCRdb call, TRBD1, lacks DNA for checking. The CDR3 runs to 15 residues. From germline, CDR1 is SGHDT and CDR2 YYEEEE. Here the CDR3 reads CASLYWVEDSHEQYF.

The chain couples TRBV6-1 to TRBJ2-5; TCRdb outputs TRBD1, but without DNA this stays unchecked. The CDR3 sequence is 15 residues long. From germline, CDR1 is MNHNS and CDR2 SASEGT. CDR3 sequence: CASRGAGLRGETQYF.

The chain recombines TRBV4-1 with TRBJ2-1. This CDR3 is built from 12 residues. CDR1 MGHRA and CDR2 YSYEKL come from the germline V gene. The CDR3 sequence is CASRPPSGEQFF.

This chain uses TRBV7-3 with TRBJ2-7; TCRdb selects TRBD1, and the lack of DNA leaves this call unchecked. The CDR3 sequence is 17 residues long. In germline, CDR1 is SGHTA, CDR2 FQGTGA. The CDR3 loop reads CASSPNPGTGTSSEQYF.

This rearrangement joins TRBV12-3 or TRBV12-4 to TRBJ1-2; the TCRdb D gene call, TRBD1, has no DNA to confirm it. The CDR3 length is 16 residues. The CDR3: CASSTPGSRANYGYTF.

V and J are TRBV5-1 and TRBJ2-5; the TRBD2 assignment by TCRdb is unverifiable without DNA. This CDR3 has 15 residues. The germline CDR1 and CDR2 sequences are SGHRS and YFSETQ. CDR3 protein: CASTQTGGMKETQYF.

The chain joins TRBV5-6 to TRBJ2-1; lacking DNA, the TRBD2 call made by TCRdb goes unchecked. The CDR3 loop spans 15 amino acids. CDR1 is SGHDT, CDR2 YYEEEE, per germline. The CDR3 protein is CASSRETGTRDEQFF.

The genes are TRBV3-1 and TRBJ2-7; TCRdb indicates TRBD2, and absent DNA this call remains unverified. The CDR3 length is 14 residues. The germline V gene has CDR1 LGHDT and CDR2 YNNKEL (reference sequence). The CDR3 reads CASSELAVAYEQYF.

CDR3 residues: CASSQSRLAGIIYTDTQYF. The chain uses TRBV3-1 and TRBJ2-3; absent DNA, TCRdb's TRBD2 call cannot be checked. Germline V lookup: CDR1 LGHDT, CDR2 YNNKEL (reference sequence). This CDR3 is built from 19 residues.

The chain uses TRBV27 and TRBJ1-5. This CDR3 has 15 amino acids. Per the germline V gene, CDR1 is MNHEY and CDR2 is SMNVEV (reference sequence). The CDR3 spells CASSRTFGGNQPQHF.